The 27 T cell receptor beta chains in this list originate from one sample, sequenced in a study of CD8 T cells in ankylosing spondylitis. TCRdb reprocessed the 5' RACE reads with MiXCR, giving one entry per CDR3 protein. The sample comprises approximately 290,000 distinct CDR3 sequences, about a fifth of which are singletons, and 3.5% to 4.5% rests with the top ten. The sample comprised blood, either unsorted or a sorted T cell fraction (not recorded which). The source of these receptors is a female donor with ankylosing spondylitis or in good health (not recorded which).

This clonotype was seen more than once but under ten times. V and J are TRBV10-3 and TRBJ2-3, with D possibly being TRBD2 (5 bases). The length of the CDR3 is 15 residues. Germline CDR1 is ENHRY and CDR2 is SYGVKD. V dropped 4 bases and J dropped 4 bases, with 15 bases sitting between them. The CDR3 nucleotides are TGTGCCATCAGTGCCGCGGGCGGTAAAGCAGATACGCAGTATTTT. Encoded protein: CAISAAGGKADTQYF.

This clonotype was observed a handful of times. The CDR3 bases are TGCAGTGCTGCGGACAGTCGTGGGTACGAGCAGTACTTC. Protein: CSAADSRGYEQYF. This rearrangement joins TRBV20-1 to TRBJ2-7, with D maybe TRBD1 (6 bases). The length of the CDR3 is 13 residues. V lost 5 bases to trimming and J lost 4 bases, with 15 bases between them. The germline gives CDR1 DFQATT, CDR2 SNEGSKA (reference sequence).

The table lists this clonotype with a few counts. A read error may account for a junction end that differs from germline. This chain joins TRBV29-1 and TRBJ1-3; no clear D gene. The CDR3 is made up of 12 amino acids. From germline, CDR1 is SQVTM and CDR2 ANQGSEA. The CDR3 spells CSVEGRGNTIYF. In nucleotides, the CDR3 is TGCAGCGTCGAAGGGCGTGGAAACACCATATATTTT.

The CDR3 spells CSARDRQTYEQYF. The CDR3 DNA sequence: TGCAGCGCTCGAGACAGGCAAACCTACGAGCAGTACTTC. V gene TRBV29-1 combines with J gene TRBJ2-7; a possible D gene is TRBD1 (6 bases). Germline V lookup: CDR1 SQVTM, CDR2 ANQGSEA. The CDR3 is 13 residues long. V was trimmed by 7 bases and J by 2 bases, leaving 15 bases between them.

The rearrangement joins TRBV7-9 to TRBJ2-5, with D possibly TRBD1 on 6 matching bases. The CDR3 loop spans 13 amino acids. V was trimmed by 5 bases and J by 4 bases, leaving 11 bases between them. In germline, CDR1 is SEHNR, CDR2 FQNEAQ (reference sequence). For the CDR3, the DNA is TGTGCCAGCAGCAGACAGGTCGGAGAGACCCAGTACTTC. It encodes CASSRQVGETQYF. Combining the CDR3 with reference TRBV7-9 and TRBJ2-5 gives the whole variable domain DTGVSQNPRHKITKRGQNVTFRCDPISEHNRLYWYRQTLGQGPEFLTYFQNEAQLEKSRLLSDRFSAERPKGSFSTLEIQRTEQGDSAMYLCASSRQVGETQYFGPGTRLLVL.

This clonotype was seen ten or more times. The chain carries TRBV11-2 and TRBJ1-1; the D gene is possibly TRBD1 (5 bases). The CDR3 contains 12 residues. V was shortened by 3 bases and J by 7 bases, with 9 bases between the two germline ends. The V gene's germline CDR1 is SGHAT and CDR2 FQNNGV. The CDR3 DNA sequence: TGTGCCAGCAGCTTGGGGGGAATTGAAGCTTTCTTT. Amino acid sequence: CASSLGGIEAFF. The variable domain in full, completed from reference TRBV11-2 and TRBJ1-1, reads EAGVAQSPRYKIIEKRQSVAFWCNPISGHATLYWYQQILGQGPKLLIQFQNNGVVDDSQLPKDRFSAERLKGVDSTLKIQPAKLEDSAVYLCASSLGGIEAFFGQGTRLTVV.

The chain joins TRBV6-1 to TRBJ1-1; the D gene is possibly TRBD1 (6 bases). The CDR3 consists of 13 residues. The V end lost 6 bases, the J end lost 4 bases, and 12 bases lay between the germline ends. Germline CDR1 reads MNHNS; CDR2 reads SASEGT. The CDR3 here is CASRMQGPTEAFF. As DNA, the CDR3 is TGTGCCAGCAGAATGCAGGGGCCCACTGAAGCTTTCTTT.

This clonotype was seen only a few times. This chain connects TRBV7-2 to TRBJ2-7, with TRBD2 identical over 7 bases. Germline trimming cut 6 bases from V and 4 bases from J; bases unmatched to any gene: 6. Germline CDR1 SGHTA, CDR2 FQGNSA. There are 13 residues in the CDR3. The CDR3 DNA reads TGTGCCAGCAGAGGACTAGTACCTTACGAGCAGTACTTC. Amino acid sequence: CASRGLVPYEQYF.

This clonotype was seen only a few times. The J gene is TRBJ2-2, the V gene TRBV12-3 or TRBV12-4; TRBD2 aligns across 13 bases. J gave up 5 bases and V 8 bases, and 17 bases lay outside the gene matches. The CDR3 totals 19 residues. The CDR3, as DNA: TGTGCCAGCGGGGAAGGGACTAGCGGGATCCTAGCCCAGACCGGGGAGCTGTTTTTT. Translated, it gives CASGEGTSGILAQTGELFF.

The rearrangement uses TRBV7-8 and TRBJ2-5, with D maybe TRBD1 (6 bases). V shed 7 bases and J shed 4 bases, with 19 bases lying between them. Germline-derived CDR1 and CDR2 are SGHVS and FQNEAQ. This CDR3 is built from 15 residues. This chain's CDR3 is CASIPPGHGLETQYF. DNA for the CDR3: TGTGCCAGCATCCCACCGGGACACGGCCTAGAGACCCAGTACTTC.

The chain combines TRBV7-2 with TRBJ2-1; TRBD2 agrees at 7 bases. Germline-derived CDR1 and CDR2 are SGHTA and FQGNSA. The CDR3 totals 17 residues. Trimming removed 0 bases from V and 8 bases from J; junction bases left unmatched: 13. The CDR3 DNA sequence: TGTGCCAGCAGCTTAGCGGGGGTAGGACTAGGTTCCCATGAGCAGTTCTTC. Translation: CASSLAGVGLGSHEQFF. The complete variable domain, with remaining parts taken from reference TRBV7-2 and TRBJ2-1, reads GAGVSQSPSNKVTEKGKDVELRCDPISGHTALYWYRQSLGQGLEFLIYFQGNSAPDKSGLPSDRFSAERTGGSVSTLTIQRTQQEDSAVYLCASSLAGVGLGSHEQFFGPGTRLTVL.

This chain uses TRBV29-1 with TRBJ2-2, with D maybe TRBD2 (7 bases). This CDR3 has 13 amino acids. Germline CDR1 SQVTM, CDR2 ANQGSEA. V dropped 4 bases and J dropped 5 bases, with 11 bases sitting between them. The CDR3 is CSVGGGQTGELFF. CDR3 DNA: TGCAGCGTTGGGGGGGGGCAGACCGGGGAGCTGTTTTTT.

This clonotype was counted only a few times. The rearrangement joins TRBV7-8 to TRBJ1-5, with D tentatively TRBD1 (5 bases). V dropped 3 bases and J dropped 2 bases, with 8 bases sitting between them. The CDR3 has 14 residues. Germline lookup yields CDR1 SGHVS and CDR2 FQNEAQ. The CDR3, as DNA: TGTGCCAGCAGCTTTGGGGGTCGCAATCAGCCCCAGCATTTT. As protein: CASSFGGRNQPQHF. Full variable domain (rest looked up from reference TRBV7-8 and TRBJ1-5): GAGVSQSPRYKVAKRGQDVALRCDPISGHVSLFWYQQALGQGPEFLTYFQNEAQLDKSGLPSDRFFAERPEGSVSTLKIQRTQQEDSAVYLCASSFGGRNQPQHFGDGTRLSIL.

The rearrangement uses TRBV20-1 and TRBJ2-2, with D tentatively TRBD2 (7 bases). The V and J ends lost 2 bases and 6 bases respectively, with 10 bases between them. Germline V CDR1 and CDR2: DFQATT, SNEGSKA (reference sequence). This CDR3 has 13 amino acids. This CDR3 is CSARRGAAGELFF. DNA of the CDR3: TGCAGTGCTAGACGGGGGGCAGCCGGGGAGCTGTTTTTT.

This clonotype was detected many times. The chain has TRBV7-2 and TRBJ2-3, with 12 positions matching TRBD2. Germline CDR1 and CDR2: SGHTA and FQGNSA. This CDR3 is built from 16 residues. The V segment lost 5 bases and the J segment 8 bases; nucleotides outside the gene matches: 11. CDR3 region: CASSPTSGGSRGTQYF. CDR3 DNA sequence: TGTGCCAGCAGCCCTACTAGCGGGGGGTCACGTGGTACGCAGTATTTT.

This clonotype has only a few counts. V gene TRBV6-6 combines with J gene TRBJ2-1; D unresolved. The V gene lost 8 bases and the J gene lost 0 bases, with 5 bases spanning the gap. The CDR3 consists of 12 residues. Germline lookup yields CDR1 MNHNY and CDR2 SVGAGI (reference sequence). CDR3 amino acids: CASQASYNEQFF. As DNA, the CDR3 is TGTGCCAGCCAGGCCTCCTACAATGAGCAGTTCTTC.

In this sample, this clonotype turned up many times. This sequence joins TRBV20-1 and TRBJ2-7, with D tentatively TRBD2 (5 bases). The CDR3 extends over 14 amino acids. Germline V gene lookup returns CDR1 DFQATT and CDR2 SNEGSKA (reference sequence). Trimming removed 2 bases at V and 2 bases at J, with 13 bases between. The CDR3 bases are TGCAGTGCTAGATTCACCCCGGGGACCTACGAGCAGTACTTC. Translated, it gives CSARFTPGTYEQYF.

This clonotype was detected only a few times. The chain has TRBV4-3 and TRBJ2-1; D remains unclear. Germline CDR1 is LGHNA and CDR2 is YSLEER. There are 16 residues in the CDR3. V shed 0 bases and J shed 0 bases, with 9 bases lying between them. Here the CDR3 DNA reads TGCGCCAGCAGCCAAGACCCCCCGAGCTCCTACAATGAGCAGTTCTTC. As protein: CASSQDPPSSYNEQFF.

This clonotype occurred a few times. The chain employs TRBV29-1 and TRBJ2-7; D is ambiguous. The germline V and J ends were trimmed by 4 bases and 4 bases, with 17 bases remaining between them. This CDR3 region has 14 residues. Germline lookup yields CDR1 SQVTM and CDR2 ANQGSEA. The CDR3 here is CSVVFGGLGYEQYF. The CDR3 nucleotides read TGCAGCGTTGTATTCGGCGGATTAGGTTACGAGCAGTACTTC.

V gene TRBV9 combines with J gene TRBJ2-2; 14 bases are a match to TRBD2. This CDR3 comprises 15 residues. Germline CDR1 reads SGDLS; CDR2 reads YYNGEE. With 5 bases clipped from V and 4 bases from J, the junction kept 1 base outside the gene matches. CDR3 DNA sequence: TGTGCCAGCAGGGGGACTAGCGGGGGCACCGGGGAGCTGTTTTTT. This encodes CASRGTSGGTGELFF.

In this sample, this clonotype turned up a few times. V gene TRBV12-3 or TRBV12-4 combines with J gene TRBJ2-7, with 7 bases aligning to TRBD2. V trimming: 6 bases; J trimming: 2 bases; junction bases outside the gene matches: 10. The CDR3 spans 15 residues. CDR3 nucleotides: TGTGCCAGCAGGCCAAGGGAGGGCGGCACCTACGAGCAGTACTTC. Translating gives CASRPREGGTYEQYF.

This clonotype has just a few counts. The chain joins TRBV11-2 to TRBJ2-1, with no clear D. Trimming took off 0 bases at V and 5 bases at J, with 11 bases between the two ends. The length of the CDR3 is 15 residues. Germline V gene sequence: CDR1 SGHAT, CDR2 FQNNGV. This CDR3 reads CASSLDGRSNNEQFF. The CDR3, as DNA: TGTGCCAGCAGCTTAGATGGGCGGTCCAACAATGAGCAGTTCTTC.

This clonotype appeared a few times. The chain carries TRBV25-1 and TRBJ2-1; a weak D match, TRBD2 (6 bases). The length of the CDR3 is 14 residues. Per the germline V gene, CDR1 is MGHDK and CDR2 is SYGVNS. Trimming shortened V by 4 bases and J by 3 bases, and 10 bases separated the two germline ends. CDR3 residues: CASSVAGLYNEQFF. The CDR3 nucleotides are TGTGCCAGCAGTGTGGCGGGGCTCTACAATGAGCAGTTCTTC.

This clonotype was seen ten or more times. V and J are TRBV29-1 and TRBJ1-1, with D maybe TRBD1 (6 bases). Germline V gives CDR1 SQVTM, CDR2 ANQGSEA. V lost 7 bases and J 2 bases, leaving 11 bases between the germline ends. The CDR3 sequence is 12 residues long. CDR3 loop: CSGRGRNTEAFF. In DNA form, the CDR3 reads TGCAGCGGGAGGGGGAGAAACACTGAAGCTTTCTTT.

The sample holds a few counts of this clonotype. The chain recombines TRBV29-1 with TRBJ2-5; no clear D. Trimming cost V 1 base and J 4 bases, with 13 bases left between them. The CDR3 runs 14 residues. Germline-derived CDR1 and CDR2 are SQVTM and ANQGSEA. CDR3 coding DNA: TGCAGCGTTGAAGGTGGTCCGACGGGAGAGACCCAGTACTTC. Its protein product is CSVEGGPTGETQYF. Full variable domain (remainder filled in from reference TRBV29-1 and TRBJ2-5): SAVISQKPSRDICQRGTSLTIQCQVDSQVTMMFWYRQQPGQSLTLIATANQGSEATYESGFVIDKFPISRPNLTFSTLTVSNMSPEDSSIYLCSVEGGPTGETQYFGPGTRLLVL.

The chain carries TRBV20-1 and TRBJ2-7; D is undetermined. Germline V gives CDR1 DFQATT, CDR2 SNEGSKA (reference sequence). Between the trimmed V and J ends, which lost 0 bases and 2 bases, there was a span of 5 bases. CDR3 length: 12 amino acids. Here the CDR3 DNA reads TGCAGTGCTAGAGATGCGGCCTACGAGCAGTACTTC. Protein sequence: CSARDAAYEQYF.

This sequence joins TRBV5-6 and TRBJ2-3; 8 positions match TRBD2. The V segment lost 5 bases and the J segment 4 bases; nucleotides outside the gene matches: 15. CDR1 and CDR2 (germline): SGHDT, YYEEEE. The CDR3 loop spans 17 amino acids. CDR3 DNA: TGTGCCAGCAGTTACATAACCGGGACGGGAGGGTCAGATACGCAGTATTTT. It is translated as CASSYITGTGGSDTQYF. Full variable domain (remainder filled in from reference TRBV5-6 and TRBJ2-3): DAGVTQSPTHLIKTRGQQVTLRCSPKSGHDTVSWYQQALGQGPQFIFQYYEEEERQRGNFPDRFSGHQFPNYSSELNVNALLLGDSALYLCASSYITGTGGSDTQYFGPGTRLTVL.